This TCR beta chain was found in a study of shared clonotypes between healthy human individuals. Study-wide results and limits: A generally larger estimated richness was seen in naive subsets than in memory subsets. Sequencing depth was a factor that was expected to affect clonotype sharing among donors.

Comment on this clone: Its antigen is undetermined.

At a deep level, the assay was run. Researchers divided each subset's genomic DNA evenly across several immunoSEQ plates. Clones were sequenced by immunoSEQ multiplex PCR, and TCRdb holds only the in-frame ones, with some missing. The table has approximately 1.9 million clones, 80% to 95% seen once. Naive CD8 cells comprised CD45RO-negative, CCR7-positively selected cells, excluding terminally differentiated effector memory CD45RA+ cells. Sequencing input: naive CD8+ T cells from PBMCs. The TCR originated in a man aged 18 to 29 in good health. Some clones in this sample may be carry-over from other donors' samples.

The CDR3 is CASSLPDSRSPDTQYF. CDR3 DNA sequence: TGTGCCAGCAGTTTACCGGACTCCCGGTCACCAGATACGCAGTATTTT. This rearrangement joins TRBV28 to TRBJ2-3; D possibly corresponds to TRBD2 (5 bases). The CDR3 is 16 amino acids. Germline CDR1 is MDHEN and CDR2 is SYDVKM. Trimming took off 2 bases at V and 4 bases at J, with 16 bases between the two ends.